This paragraph covers one T cell receptor beta chain sequence. The target antigen is unknown. At one end, the junction sequence differs from germline, possibly due to a read error. At the time of sampling, donors were nominally healthy, though unrecorded immune exposures were likely. The V gene's germline CDR1 is SEHNR and CDR2 FQNEAQ (reference sequence). The CDR3 extends over 13 amino acids. PCR involved 60 Vbeta and 13 Jbeta primers. This table comes from immunoSEQ multiplex PCR, and its TCRdb copy is limited to in-frame clones, with some not included. The table records 100,000 to 150,000 clones, about 81% of them present only once. The sample belongs to a study of cytomegalovirus exposure and HLA in healthy donors. The study, taken as a whole, reports: TCR beta sequences reportedly predicted most subjects' HLA-A and HLA-B alleles accurately. HLA allele associations emerged for fewer than 20,000 TCR beta sequences in a later analysis, at 0.05 false discovery rate.

The clonotype originates from a woman aged 30 to 39 in good health and CMV-seronegative. The sequenced sample consisted of PBMCs. The V and J genes are TRBV7-9 and TRBJ1-2; TRBD1 is a possible D gene (5 bases). The CDR3 DNA follows: TGTTCCAGCAGCTTAGAATGGGGGGGTGGCTACACCTTC. This translates into CSSSLEWGGGYTF.